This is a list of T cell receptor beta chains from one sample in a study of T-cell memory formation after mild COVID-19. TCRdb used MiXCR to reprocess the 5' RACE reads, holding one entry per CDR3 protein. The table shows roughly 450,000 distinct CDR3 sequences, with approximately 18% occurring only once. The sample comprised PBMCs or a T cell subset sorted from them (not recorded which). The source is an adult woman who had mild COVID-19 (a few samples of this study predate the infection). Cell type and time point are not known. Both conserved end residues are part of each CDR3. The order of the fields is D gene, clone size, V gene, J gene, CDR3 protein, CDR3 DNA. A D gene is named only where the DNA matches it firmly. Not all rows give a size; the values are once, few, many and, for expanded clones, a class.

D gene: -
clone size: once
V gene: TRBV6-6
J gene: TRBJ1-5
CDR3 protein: CASSFPVNQPQHF
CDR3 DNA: TGTGCCAGCAGCTTCCCAGTTAATCAGCCCCAGCATTTT

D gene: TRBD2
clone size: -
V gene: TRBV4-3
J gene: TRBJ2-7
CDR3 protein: CASSQGREGRYEQYF
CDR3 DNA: TGCGCCAGCAGCCAAGGGCGGGAGGGCCGCTACGAGCAGTACTTC

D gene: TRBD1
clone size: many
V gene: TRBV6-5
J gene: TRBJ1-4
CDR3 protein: CASSSYRGRGEKLFF
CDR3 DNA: TGTGCCAGCAGTTCCTACAGGGGGAGAGGTGAAAAACTGTTTTTT

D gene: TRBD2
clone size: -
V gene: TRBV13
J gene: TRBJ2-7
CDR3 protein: CASSSFAGLAASYEQYF
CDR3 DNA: TGTGCCAGCAGCTCCTTTGCCGGACTAGCGGCATCCTACGAGCAGTACTTC

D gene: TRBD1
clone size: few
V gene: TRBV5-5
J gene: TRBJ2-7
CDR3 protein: CASSGQVLYEQYF
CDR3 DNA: TGTGCCAGCAGTGGACAGGTCCTTTACGAGCAGTACTTC

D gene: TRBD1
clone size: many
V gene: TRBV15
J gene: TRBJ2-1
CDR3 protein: CATSRDSRTGNEQFF
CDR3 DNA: TGTGCCACCAGCAGAGATTCCCGGACAGGGAATGAGCAGTTCTTC

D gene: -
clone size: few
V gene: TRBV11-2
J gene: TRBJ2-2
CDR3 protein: CASSLAQGHNTGELFF
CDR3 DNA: TGTGCCAGCAGCTTGGCGCAGGGACACAACACCGGGGAGCTGTTTTTT

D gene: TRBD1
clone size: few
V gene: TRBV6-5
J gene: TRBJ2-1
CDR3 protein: CASQPGQGVSNEQFF
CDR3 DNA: TGTGCCAGCCAACCGGGACAGGGGGTGTCCAATGAGCAGTTCTTC

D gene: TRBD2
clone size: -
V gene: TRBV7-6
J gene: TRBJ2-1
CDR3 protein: CASSRLAGGSYEQFF
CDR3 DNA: TGTGCCAGCAGCCGGCTAGCGGGAGGATCCTATGAGCAGTTCTTC

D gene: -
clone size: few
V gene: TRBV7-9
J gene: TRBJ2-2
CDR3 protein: CASSLLWGEPVPGELFF
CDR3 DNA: TGTGCCAGCAGCTTATTGTGGGGGGAGCCAGTCCCCGGGGAGCTGTTTTTT

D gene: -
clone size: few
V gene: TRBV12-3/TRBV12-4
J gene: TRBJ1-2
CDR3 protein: CASSLRGIGLNYGYTF
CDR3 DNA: TGTGCCAGCAGCTTGAGGGGAATTGGACTTAACTATGGCTACACCTTC

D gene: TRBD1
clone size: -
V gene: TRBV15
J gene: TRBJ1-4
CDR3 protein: CATSIEGARGEKLFF
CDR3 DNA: TGTGCCACCAGCATTGAGGGGGCGCGGGGTGAAAAACTGTTTTTT

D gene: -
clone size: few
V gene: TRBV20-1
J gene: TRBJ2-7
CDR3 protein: CSARRSTTYEQYF
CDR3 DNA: TGCAGTGCTAGAAGAAGTACAACCTACGAGCAGTACTTC

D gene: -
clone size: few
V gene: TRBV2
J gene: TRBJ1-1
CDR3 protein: CASRAPGAEAFF
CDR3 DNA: TGTGCCAGCAGGGCTCCTGGCGCTGAAGCTTTCTTT

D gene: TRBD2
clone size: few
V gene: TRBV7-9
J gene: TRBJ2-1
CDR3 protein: CATIAGGSGNEQFF
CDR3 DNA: TGTGCCACGATCGCGGGGGGTTCGGGTAATGAGCAGTTCTTC

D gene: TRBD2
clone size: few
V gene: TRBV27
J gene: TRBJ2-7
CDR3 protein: CASSKGLAGDGYEQYF
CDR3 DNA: TGTGCCAGCAGCAAGGGACTAGCGGGAGACGGCTACGAGCAGTACTTC

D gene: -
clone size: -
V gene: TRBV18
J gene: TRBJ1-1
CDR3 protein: CASSPGDVNTEAFF
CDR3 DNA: TGTGCCAGCTCACCGGGGGATGTGAACACTGAAGCTTTCTTT

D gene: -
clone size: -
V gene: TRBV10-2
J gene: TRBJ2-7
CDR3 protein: CASVGTNEQYF
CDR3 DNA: TGCGCCAGCGTAGGGACCAACGAGCAGTACTTC

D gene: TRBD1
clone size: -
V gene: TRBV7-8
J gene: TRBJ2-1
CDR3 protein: CASTTFRGSGHNEQFF
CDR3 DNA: TGTGCCAGCACCACCTTCAGGGGGTCCGGCCACAATGAGCAGTTCTTC

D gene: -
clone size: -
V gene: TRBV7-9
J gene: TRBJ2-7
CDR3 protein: CASSRMGYTGFYEQYF
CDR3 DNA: TGTGCCAGCAGCCGAATGGGGTACACAGGTTTTTACGAGCAGTACTTC

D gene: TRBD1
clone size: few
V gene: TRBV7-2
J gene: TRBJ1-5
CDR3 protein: CASSFTGTGRQPQHF
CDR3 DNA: TGTGCCAGCAGCTTTACCGGGACAGGGCGTCAGCCCCAGCATTTT

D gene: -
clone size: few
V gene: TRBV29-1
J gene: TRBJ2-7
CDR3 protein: CSVEAHPGEEQYF
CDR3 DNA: TGCAGCGTTGAAGCCCACCCCGGTGAGGAGCAGTACTTC

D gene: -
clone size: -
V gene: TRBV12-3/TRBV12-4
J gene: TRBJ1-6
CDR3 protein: CASSSGRSSPLHF
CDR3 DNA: TGTGCCAGCAGCTCCGGCAGGAGTTCACCCCTCCACTTT

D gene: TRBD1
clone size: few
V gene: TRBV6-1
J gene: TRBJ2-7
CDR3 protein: CASRDRGRYEQYF
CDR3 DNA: TGTGCCAGCAGGGACAGGGGGCGTTACGAGCAGTACTTC

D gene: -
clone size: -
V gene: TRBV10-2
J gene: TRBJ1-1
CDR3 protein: CASKGLVETVWDTEAFF
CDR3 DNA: TGCGCCAGCAAAGGCTTAGTAGAGACAGTTTGGGACACTGAAGCTTTCTTT

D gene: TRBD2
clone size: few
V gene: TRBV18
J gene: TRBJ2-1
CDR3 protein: CASSATSGGAQEQFF
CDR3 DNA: TGTGCCAGCTCAGCCACTAGCGGGGGGGCTCAGGAGCAGTTCTTC

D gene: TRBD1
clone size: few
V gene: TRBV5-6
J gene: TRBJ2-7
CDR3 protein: CASSLDRQGGGDEQYF
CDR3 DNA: TGTGCCAGCAGCTTGGATCGACAGGGCGGTGGAGACGAGCAGTACTTC